The sequence of this T cell receptor (beta chain) was determined in a study of PD-1 blockade in classical Hodgkin lymphoma. Autologous stem cell transplantation was followed by relapse in every patient, and brentuximab vedotin exposure varied. Some clones are missing from TCRdb's copy, which holds only in-frame ones; the method was immunoSEQ multiplex PCR. The sample has some 41,000 clones; around three quarters are singletons. Study-level results: For complete responders, baseline diversity was comparable to that of newly diagnosed patients. Only CD4+ TCR diversity, not CD8+, had risen significantly by C4D1. In newly diagnosed patients, baseline TCR diversity was reportedly below that of healthy donors. Repertoire difference causes, possibly disease activity or prior therapy, remain undefined.

As for this clone: The antigen remains unidentified.

CDR3 size: 16 residues. Germline CDR1 is SGDLS and CDR2 is YYNGEE. Unmatched junction bases numbered 12, after V lost 3 bases and J lost 6 bases. Sequenced here: peripheral blood mononuclear cells (PBMCs), sampled before the second cycle of nivolumab. V usage is TRBV9 and J usage is TRBJ2-3; the match to TRBD1 covers 8 bases. The receptor was isolated from a human donor with classical Hodgkin lymphoma. The CDR3, as DNA: TGTGCCAGCAGCGGAATTCAGGGGGCAGTACGGGATACGCAGTATTTT. Its protein product is CASSGIQGAVRDTQYF.